This T cell receptor (beta chain) is drawn from a study of regulatory T cells in long-lasting Graves disease. The time point was: newly diagnosed GD, antithyroid drugs for less than 3 months. From PBMCs, RNA was extracted and then used to make the TCR library. In building TCR beta libraries, iRepertoire HTBI primers were used together with Arm-PCR of CDR3 regions. MiXCR, run by TCRdb on the multiplex PCR reads, gives a single entry per CDR3 protein. The table shows 560,000 or so distinct CDR3 sequences, with about 16% occurring only once. In addition, the sample was reused for a study of T cells in Graves' hyperthyroidism and ophthalmopathy. That work adds: Most thyroid-expanded clonotypes above 0.001 were also found in blood.

This receptor was obtained from a young man with Graves disease. Sequences were derived from peripheral blood mononuclear cells (PBMCs), sampled at new diagnosis, from a patient treated with antithyroid drugs.

DNA of the CDR3: TGTGCCAGCAGTGACTGGGGAGTGGGCACAGATACGCAGTATTTT. It codes for CASSDWGVGTDTQYF. The chain couples TRBV5-4 to TRBJ2-3, with D tentatively TRBD2 (5 bases). Germline V gives CDR1 SGHNT, CDR2 YYREEE (reference sequence). The CDR3 has 15 residues. Between the trimmed V and J ends, which lost 5 bases and 1 base, there was a span of 14 bases. Based on the CDR3 plus reference TRBV5-4 and TRBJ2-3, the full variable domain is ETGVTQSPTHLIKTRGQQVTLRCSSQSGHNTVSWYQQALGQGPQFIFQYYREEENGRGNFPPRFSGLQFPNYSSELNVNALELDDSALYLCASSDWGVGTDTQYFGPGTRLTVL.